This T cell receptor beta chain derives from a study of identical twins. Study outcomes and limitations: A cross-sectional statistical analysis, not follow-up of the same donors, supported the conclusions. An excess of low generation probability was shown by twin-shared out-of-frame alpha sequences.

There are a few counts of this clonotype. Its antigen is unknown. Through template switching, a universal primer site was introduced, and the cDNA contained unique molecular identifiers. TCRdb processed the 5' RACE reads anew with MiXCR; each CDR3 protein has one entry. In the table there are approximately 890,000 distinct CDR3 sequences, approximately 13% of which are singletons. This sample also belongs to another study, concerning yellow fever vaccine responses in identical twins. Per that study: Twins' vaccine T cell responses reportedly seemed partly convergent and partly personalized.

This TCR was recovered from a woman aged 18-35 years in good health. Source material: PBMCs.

The chain's CDR3 is CSVRPTGPNEQFF. The CDR3 DNA follows: TGCAGCGTTCGACCGACAGGACCCAATGAGCAGTTCTTC. The chain recombines TRBV29-1 with TRBJ2-1, with TRBD1 as a possible D gene (6 bases). The ends were cut back, 5 bases at V and 6 bases at J, with 14 bases in the middle. Germline V gene lookup returns CDR1 SQVTM and CDR2 ANQGSEA. The CDR3 has 13 amino acids.